Shown below are 7 T cell receptor beta chains from a single sample sequenced in a study of cytomegalovirus exposure and HLA in healthy donors (dated by TCRdb to the late 2010s). The library was obtained by the immunoSEQ multiplex PCR assay. For the multiplex PCR, a mixture combining 60 forward primers for TCR Vbeta segments and 13 reverse primers for TCR Jbeta segments was used. The immuneACCESS repertoire file appears here via TCRdb, limited to in-frame rearrangements. These files lack a portion of the clones; in checked studies, under half of the deficit traces to unresolved V genes, and the cause of the others is not known. Across this sample there are some 210,000 clones, with 70% to 80% seen only once. Jointly, the top ten make up approximately 3.8% of the sample. The sample consisted of PBMCs. The receptors were gathered from a male donor in good health and CMV-seronegative.

The chain employs TRBV4-1 and TRBJ2-1; 9 nucleotides align to TRBD2. With V trimmed by 4 bases and J by 10 bases, 8 bases remained unmatched. The germline gives CDR1 MGHRA, CDR2 YSYEKL. The CDR3 runs 14 residues. Here the CDR3 reads CASSLPWLAGEQFF. Here the CDR3 DNA reads TGCGCCAGCAGCCTCCCTTGGCTAGCGGGGGAGCAGTTCTTC.

The chain uses TRBV7-7 and TRBJ2-5, with 8 bases fitting TRBD2. After removal of 5 bases from V and 2 bases from J, the junction contained 4 bases not matched to a gene. The CDR3 contains 14 residues. CDR1 is SSHAT, CDR2 FNYEAQ, per germline (reference sequence). CDR3 nucleotide sequence: TGTGCCAGCAGCGCCACTAGCGGTCAAGAGACCCAGTACTTC. Amino acids: CASSATSGQETQYF.

V gene TRBV5-4 combines with J gene TRBJ1-3, with D possibly matching TRBD1 (5 bases). The CDR3 consists of 15 residues. Germline CDR1 reads SGHNT; CDR2 reads YYREEE (reference sequence). With 4 bases removed from V and 4 bases from J, the gap between germline ends came to 15 bases. As DNA, the CDR3 is TGTGCCAGCAGCCCCGGCGGGACCGAGGGAAACACCATATATTTT. Translation gives CASSPGGTEGNTIYF.

The CDR3 region has the DNA TGTGCCAGCAGCCGCACACTAGCGGGCTTCACAGATACGCAGTATTTT. Translating gives CASSRTLAGFTDTQYF. V is TRBV4-2 and J is TRBJ2-3; 9 bases agree with TRBD2. The J segment lost 2 bases and the V segment lost 4 bases, leaving 7 bases of the junction unmatched. Germline assignment: CDR1 LGHNA and CDR2 YNFKEQ. The length of the CDR3 is 16 residues.

The rearrangement joins TRBV7-8 to TRBJ2-7, with a possible D match to TRBD1 (5 bases). Germline V lookup: CDR1 SGHVS, CDR2 FQNEAQ. V was trimmed by 5 bases and J by 0 bases, leaving 14 bases between them. The CDR3 contains 15 residues. The CDR3 DNA reads TGTGCCAGCAGCCAGTACGCCAGGGCCTCCTACGAGCAGTACTTC. Its protein product is CASSQYARASYEQYF.

The V call is TRBV19, the J call TRBJ1-4; D call uncertain. The CDR3 contains 13 residues. Trimming cost V 7 bases and J 0 bases, with 6 bases left between them. CDR1 is LNHDA, CDR2 SQIVND, per germline (reference sequence). DNA for the CDR3: TGTGCCAGTAACGCAGCAACTAATGAAAAACTGTTTTTT. It is translated as CASNAATNEKLFF.

The genes are TRBV6-1 and TRBJ2-3; TRBD2 aligns across 7 bases. CDR1 is MNHNS, CDR2 SASEGT, per germline. The CDR3 is made up of 16 amino acids. J gave up 0 bases and V 4 bases, and 7 bases lay outside the gene matches. The DNA of the CDR3 is TGTGCCAGCAGTGCCGTTCCAGCGGGAAGCACAGATACGCAGTATTTT. Protein product: CASSAVPAGSTDTQYF.